The next 25 T cell receptor beta chains were all read from a single sample in a study of blood T cell repertoires in COVID-19. Using immunoSEQ multiplex PCR, the repertoire was profiled, and TCRdb retains in-frame clones only, with some absent. The sample yields approximately 66,000 clones, approximately 90% seen once. The material sequenced was peripheral blood. The receptors shown here come from a human donor with active COVID-19. The donor label of this sample is uncertain.

About this clone: This specimen includes other DNA sequences encoding the same CDR3. The rearrangement joins TRBV7-2 to TRBJ1-1; 7 bases are shared with TRBD1. Trimming removed 2 bases from V and 4 bases from J; junction bases left unmatched: 4. The CDR3 has 14 amino acids. From germline, CDR1 is SGHTA and CDR2 FQGNSA. CDR3 loop: CASSLRGRGTEAFF. Written as DNA, the CDR3 is TGTGCCAGCAGCTTAAGGGGGCGCGGCACTGAAGCTTTCTTT.

This CDR3 reads CASSLDRGTIYEQYF. CDR3 DNA sequence: TGTGCCAGCAGCTTGGATCGGGGGACGATTTACGAGCAGTACTTC. The chain employs TRBV5-4 and TRBJ2-7; a possible D gene is TRBD2 (6 bases). The germline CDR1 and CDR2 sequences are SGHNT and YYREEE (reference sequence). V lost 0 bases, J lost 4 bases, and 14 bases lay in between. The CDR3 is made up of 15 amino acids.

The chain recombines TRBV7-6 with TRBJ2-7; 7 nucleotides agree with TRBD1. The CDR3 has 17 residues. Losses at the gene ends were 5 bases for V and 0 bases for J; bases not matched to a gene: 13. Germline V lookup: CDR1 SGHVS, CDR2 FNYEAQ. This chain's CDR3 is CASSPALRDSSSYEQYF. In nucleotides, the CDR3 is TGTGCCAGCAGCCCAGCCCTCCGGGACAGCAGCTCCTACGAGCAGTACTTC.

This clone was detected once. The rearrangement uses TRBV6-2 or TRBV6-3 and TRBJ1-1; no definite D call. Looked up from germline, CDR1 is MNHEY and CDR2 is SVGEGT. V lost 2 bases, J lost 4 bases, and 5 bases lay in between. CDR3 length: 12 amino acids. The CDR3 bases are TGTGCCAGCAGTTACAGGAGCACTGAAGCTTTCTTT. The encoded protein is CASSYRSTEAFF.

The chain combines TRBV19 with TRBJ2-5, with 11 bases fitting TRBD1. Germline values: CDR1 LNHDA, CDR2 SQIVND (reference sequence). The CDR3 is 17 residues long. V was pared by 7 bases and J by 6 bases, with 16 bases of the junction left unmatched. The CDR3: CASKRTGQGARGQTQYF. DNA of the CDR3: TGTGCCAGTAAGCGAACTGGACAGGGGGCGCGAGGTCAGACCCAGTACTTC. The whole variable domain, remainder taken from reference TRBV19 and TRBJ2-5, is DGGITQSPKYLFRKEGQNVTLSCEQNLNHDAMYWYRQDPGQGLRLIYYSQIVNDFQKGDIAEGYSVSREKKESFPLTVTSAQKNPTAFYLCASKRTGQGARGQTQYFGPGTRLLVL.

The chain joins TRBV6-2 or TRBV6-3 to TRBJ2-7; D perhaps matches TRBD2 (6 bases). CDR1 is MNHEY and CDR2 is SVGEGT in the germline V gene. V was cut by 0 bases and J by 5 bases, with 17 bases left in between. The length of the CDR3 is 16 residues. CDR3: CASSYSGGQGRDEQYF. DNA of the CDR3: TGTGCCAGCAGTTACTCGGGGGGTCAGGGACGGGACGAGCAGTACTTC.

As DNA, the CDR3 is TGCGCCAGCAGCTTGACGGGGGGGCTCACCGGGGAGCTGTTTTTT. Translation: CASSLTGGLTGELFF. The chain is built from TRBV5-1 and TRBJ2-2; 8 nucleotides agree with TRBD2. The J segment lost 4 bases and the V segment lost 1 base, leaving 3 bases of the junction unmatched. The CDR3 covers 15 residues. From germline, CDR1 is SGHRS and CDR2 YFSETQ.

The chain joins TRBV11-3 to TRBJ2-3; TRBD2 matches 11 bases. Germline V lookup: CDR1 SGHNT, CDR2 YENEEA. V lost 0 bases to trimming and J lost 2 bases; unmatched junction nucleotides: 7. The CDR3 is made up of 18 amino acids. CDR3 protein: CASSLEGGSGGATDTQYF. In DNA, the CDR3 is TGTGCCAGCAGCTTAGAGGGCGGTAGCGGGGGGGCCACAGATACGCAGTATTTT.

The gene calls are TRBV25-1 and TRBJ1-5; TRBD1 might be the D (5 bases). Germline CDR1 reads MGHDK; CDR2 reads SYGVNS. This CDR3 contains 15 residues. Trimming took 1 base from V and 2 from J, leaving 9 bases between them. CDR3 nucleotides: TGTGCCAGCAGTGAATCGGGCAGGGGCAATCAGCCCCAGCATTTT. Amino acid sequence: CASSESGRGNQPQHF.

The gene calls are TRBV6-5 and TRBJ1-3; D is unclear. CDR1 and CDR2 (germline): MNHEY, SVGAGI. CDR3 length equals 14 residues. V gave up 5 bases and J gave up 4 bases, with 12 bases separating them. In DNA form, the CDR3 reads TGTGCCAGCAGTCGCAGCGGGGTCGGAAACACCATATATTTT. It specifies CASSRSGVGNTIYF.

This rearrangement joins TRBV9 to TRBJ1-2; 8 bases align to TRBD1. Trimming removed 4 bases from V and 3 bases from J; junction bases left unmatched: 5. The CDR3 runs to 14 residues. Germline values: CDR1 SGDLS, CDR2 YYNGEE. The CDR3 DNA follows: TGTGCCAGCAGCTACAGGGGGTCGGACTATGGCTACACCTTC. Its protein product is CASSYRGSDYGYTF.

The genes are TRBV28 and TRBJ2-3, with 10 nucleotides matching TRBD2. After removal of 4 bases from V and 4 bases from J, the junction contained 11 bases not matched to a gene. The germline V gene encodes CDR1 MDHEN and CDR2 SYDVKM. The CDR3 sequence is 17 residues long. CDR3 in amino acids: CASSSQLAGWVADTQYF. Written as DNA, the CDR3 is TGTGCCAGCAGTTCTCAACTAGCGGGGTGGGTTGCAGATACGCAGTATTTT.

This clone occurred once. The rearrangement links TRBV27 to TRBJ1-2; D might be TRBD1 (6 bases). Germline loops: CDR1 MNHEY, CDR2 SMNVEV (reference sequence). Trimming shortened V by 5 bases and J by 4 bases, and 23 bases separated the two germline ends. CDR3 length equals 17 residues. Here the CDR3 reads CASSPTAGARRFYGYTF. The CDR3 DNA sequence: TGTGCCAGCAGTCCCACCGCAGGGGCGCGGAGATTCTATGGCTACACCTTC.

The sample holds one count of this clone. V gene TRBV5-1 combines with J gene TRBJ1-6; D possibly corresponds to TRBD1 (6 bases). Trimming removed 0 bases from V and 7 bases from J, with 8 bases in between. CDR1 and CDR2 from the germline V gene are SGHRS and YFSETQ. This CDR3 is 14 amino acids long. CDR3 residues: CASSLGQANSPLHF. The CDR3 bases are TGCGCCAGCAGCTTGGGACAGGCAAATTCACCCCTCCACTTT.

The chain couples TRBV5-4 to TRBJ2-3; 8 bases align to TRBD2. Germline CDR1 is SGHNT and CDR2 is YYREEE (reference sequence). This CDR3 has 14 residues. The ends lost 4 bases at V and 3 bases at J; junction bases unmatched: 4. The CDR3 loop reads CASSHRGGTDTQYF. Here the CDR3 DNA reads TGTGCCAGCAGCCACCGGGGGGGGACAGATACGCAGTATTTT.

CDR3: CASSLEQGGNTIYF. In DNA form, the CDR3 reads TGCGCCAGCAGCTTGGAACAGGGCGGAAACACCATATATTTT. The genes are TRBV5-1 and TRBJ1-3; D may be TRBD1 (6 bases). The V gene lost 0 bases and the J gene lost 4 bases, with 8 bases spanning the gap. In germline, CDR1 is SGHRS, CDR2 YFSETQ. CDR3 size: 14 residues.

Of note for this clone: This specimen includes other DNA sequences encoding the same CDR3. Here the CDR3 reads CASSGGTSGLTDTQYF. The CDR3 DNA reads as TGTGCCAGCAGCGGTGGGACTAGCGGCCTCACAGATACGCAGTATTTT. This chain joins TRBV9 and TRBJ2-3; TRBD2 agrees at 11 bases. This CDR3 contains 16 residues. Germline V gene data show CDR1 as SGDLS and CDR2 as YYNGEE. V was pared by 3 bases and J by 2 bases, with 5 bases of the junction left unmatched.

Only a few counts were recorded for this clone. The genes are TRBV27 and TRBJ2-3, with 7 nucleotides matching TRBD1. With 5 bases clipped from V and 0 bases from J, the junction kept 5 bases outside the gene matches. This CDR3 has 15 amino acids. Per the germline V gene, CDR1 is MNHEY and CDR2 is SMNVEV (reference sequence). In nucleotides, the CDR3 is TGTGCCAGCAGTGACAGGGCCGCTAGCACAGATACGCAGTATTTT. This codes for CASSDRAASTDTQYF.

The gene calls are TRBV6-2 or TRBV6-3 and TRBJ2-7, with D possibly matching TRBD1 (6 bases). The CDR3 is 14 amino acids. The V end lost 6 bases, the J end lost 4 bases, and 16 bases lay between the germline ends. CDR1 and CDR2 from the germline V gene are MNHEY and SVGEGT. CDR3 nucleotide sequence: TGTGCCAGCAGCCAAGGCCGGACAGATTACGAGCAGTACTTC. It is translated as CASSQGRTDYEQYF.

The V call is TRBV6-5, the J call TRBJ2-7; 14 bases line up with TRBD2. Unmatched junction bases numbered 3, after V lost 4 bases and J lost 4 bases. The germline V gene has CDR1 MNHEY and CDR2 SVGAGI. The CDR3 is 15 residues long. CDR3 protein: CASSWGLAGEYEQYF. CDR3 nucleotides: TGTGCCAGCAGTTGGGGACTAGCGGGAGAATACGAGCAGTACTTC.

This chain links TRBV7-3 with TRBJ2-2; 8 bases align to TRBD2. CDR1 SGHTA and CDR2 FQGTGA come from the germline V gene. V lost 5 bases and J lost 5; bases outside the gene matches: 10. This CDR3 has 16 residues. The CDR3 loop reads CASSPRGGANTGELFF. CDR3 DNA: TGTGCCAGCAGCCCCCGGGGGGGGGCCAATACCGGGGAGCTGTTTTTT.

The V gene is TRBV5-1, the J gene TRBJ1-1, with 9 bases fitting TRBD1. V gave up 5 bases and J gave up 0 bases; unmatched junction bases: 2. The CDR3 has 14 residues. Germline values: CDR1 SGHRS, CDR2 YFSETQ. This CDR3 is CASRRTGVNTEAFF. The CDR3 nucleotides read TGCGCCAGCAGGAGGACAGGGGTGAACACTGAAGCTTTCTTT.

This chain joins TRBV19 and TRBJ1-1; unclear D gene. Per the germline V gene, CDR1 is LNHDA and CDR2 is SQIVND (reference sequence). The V end was cut by 10 bases, the J end by 1 base, with 19 bases between. The CDR3 has 15 residues. The DNA of the CDR3 is TGTGCCACCGCTAAAATCCGGGGTTGGAACACTGAAGCTTTCTTT. As protein: CATAKIRGWNTEAFF.

J is TRBJ2-2 and V is TRBV7-2, with 7 bases lining up with TRBD1. V lost 5 bases and J lost 2; bases outside the gene matches: 5. CDR3 length: 15 amino acids. CDR1 is SGHTA, CDR2 FQGNSA, per germline. CDR3: CASSRDSVNTGELFF. The CDR3 nucleotides read TGTGCCAGCAGCCGGGACAGCGTAAACACCGGGGAGCTGTTTTTT.

This chain joins TRBV19 and TRBJ2-2; TRBD1 agrees at 11 bases. J was trimmed by 6 bases and V by 7 bases; bases with no gene match: 4. The CDR3 is made up of 14 amino acids. Germline V gene lookup returns CDR1 LNHDA and CDR2 SQIVND (reference sequence). CDR3 sequence (DNA): TGTGCCAGTAAACCGGGACAGGGGGCCGGGGAGCTGTTTTTT. Residues: CASKPGQGAGELFF.